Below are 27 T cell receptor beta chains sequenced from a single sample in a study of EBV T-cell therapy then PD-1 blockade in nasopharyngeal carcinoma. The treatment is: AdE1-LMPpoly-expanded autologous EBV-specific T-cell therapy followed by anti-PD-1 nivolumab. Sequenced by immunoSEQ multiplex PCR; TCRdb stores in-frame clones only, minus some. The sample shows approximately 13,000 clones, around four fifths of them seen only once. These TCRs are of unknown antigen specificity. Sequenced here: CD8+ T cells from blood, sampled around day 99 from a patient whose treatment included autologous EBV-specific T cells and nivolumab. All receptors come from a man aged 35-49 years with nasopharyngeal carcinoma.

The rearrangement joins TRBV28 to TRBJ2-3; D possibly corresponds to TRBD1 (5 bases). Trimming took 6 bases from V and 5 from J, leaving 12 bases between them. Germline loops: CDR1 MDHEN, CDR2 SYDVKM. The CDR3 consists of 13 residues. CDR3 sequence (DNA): TGTGCCAGCAGAGAGTCAGGGATAGATACGCAGTATTTT. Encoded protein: CASRESGIDTQYF.

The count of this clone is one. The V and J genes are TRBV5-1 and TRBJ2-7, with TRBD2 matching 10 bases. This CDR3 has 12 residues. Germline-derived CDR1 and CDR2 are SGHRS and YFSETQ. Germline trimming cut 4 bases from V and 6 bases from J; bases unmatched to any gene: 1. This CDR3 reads CASSASGGEQYF. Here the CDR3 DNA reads TGCGCCAGCAGCGCTAGCGGGGGCGAGCAGTACTTC. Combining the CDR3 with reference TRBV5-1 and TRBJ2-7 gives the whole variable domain KAGVTQTPRYLIKTRGQQVTLSCSPISGHRSVSWYQQTPGQGLQFLFEYFSETQRNKGNFPGRFSGRQFSNSRSEMNVSTLELGDSALYLCASSASGGEQYFGPGTRLTVT.

The CDR3 loop reads CASSESQGATEAFF. The CDR3 region has the DNA TGTGCCAGCAGTGAATCGCAGGGGGCAACTGAAGCTTTCTTT. This sequence joins TRBV25-1 and TRBJ1-1, with 8 nucleotides matching TRBD1. Trimming at V came to 1 base and at J to 5 bases, leaving 3 bases not matched to a gene. The germline gives CDR1 MGHDK, CDR2 SYGVNS. The CDR3 runs to 14 residues.

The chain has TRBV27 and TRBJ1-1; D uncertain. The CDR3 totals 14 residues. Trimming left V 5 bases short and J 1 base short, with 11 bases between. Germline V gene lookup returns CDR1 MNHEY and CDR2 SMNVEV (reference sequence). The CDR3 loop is CASSPGFSNTEAFF. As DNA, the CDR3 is TGTGCCAGCAGTCCGGGTTTTTCGAACACTGAAGCTTTCTTT.

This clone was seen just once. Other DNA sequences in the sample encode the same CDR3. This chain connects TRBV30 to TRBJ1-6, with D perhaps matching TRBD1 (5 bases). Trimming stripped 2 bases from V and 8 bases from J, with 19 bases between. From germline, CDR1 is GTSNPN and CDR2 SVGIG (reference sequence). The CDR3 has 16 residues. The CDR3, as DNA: TGTGCCTGGAGTTATAACCCGACAGCTTTTTATTCACCCCTCCACTTT. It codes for CAWSYNPTAFYSPLHF.

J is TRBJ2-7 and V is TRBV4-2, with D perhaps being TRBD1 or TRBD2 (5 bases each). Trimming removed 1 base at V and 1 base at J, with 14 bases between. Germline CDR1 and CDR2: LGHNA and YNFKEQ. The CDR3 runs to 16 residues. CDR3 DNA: TGTGCCAGCAGCCAAGGCAGGGAGAGGGAGTCCTACGAGCAGTACTTC. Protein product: CASSQGRERESYEQYF.

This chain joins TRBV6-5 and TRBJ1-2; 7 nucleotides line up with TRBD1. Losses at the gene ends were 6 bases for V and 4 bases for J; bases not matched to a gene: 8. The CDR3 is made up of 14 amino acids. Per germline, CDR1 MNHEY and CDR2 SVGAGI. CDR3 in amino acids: CASRGRGLGYGYTF. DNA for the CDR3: TGTGCCAGCAGGGGGAGGGGGCTCGGCTATGGCTACACCTTC.

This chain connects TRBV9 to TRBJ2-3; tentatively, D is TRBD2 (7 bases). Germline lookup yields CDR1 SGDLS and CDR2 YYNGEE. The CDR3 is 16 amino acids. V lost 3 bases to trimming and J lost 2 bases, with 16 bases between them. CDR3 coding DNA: TGTGCCAGCAGCGCCCTGGGGGGGGCTGCCACAGATACGCAGTATTTT. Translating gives CASSALGGAATDTQYF.

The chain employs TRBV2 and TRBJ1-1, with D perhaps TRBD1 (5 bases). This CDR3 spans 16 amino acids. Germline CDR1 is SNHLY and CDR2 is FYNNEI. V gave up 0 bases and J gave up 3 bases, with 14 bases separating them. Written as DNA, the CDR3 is TGTGCCAGCAGTGAAGCGCTTGGGGGGAGGGACACTGAAGCTTTCTTT. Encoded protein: CASSEALGGRDTEAFF.

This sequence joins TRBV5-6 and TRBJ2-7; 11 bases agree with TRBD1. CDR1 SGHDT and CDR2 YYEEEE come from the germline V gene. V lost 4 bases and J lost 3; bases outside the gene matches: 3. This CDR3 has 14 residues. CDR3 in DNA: TGTGCCAGCAGCCCGGGACAGGGGGGCTACGAGCAGTACTTC. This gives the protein CASSPGQGGYEQYF.

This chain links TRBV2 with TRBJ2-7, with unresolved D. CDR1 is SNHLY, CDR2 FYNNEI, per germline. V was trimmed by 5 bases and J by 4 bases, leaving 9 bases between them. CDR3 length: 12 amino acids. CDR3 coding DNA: TGTGCCAGCAGTCCGTCGGGTTACGAGCAGTACTTC. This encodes CASSPSGYEQYF.

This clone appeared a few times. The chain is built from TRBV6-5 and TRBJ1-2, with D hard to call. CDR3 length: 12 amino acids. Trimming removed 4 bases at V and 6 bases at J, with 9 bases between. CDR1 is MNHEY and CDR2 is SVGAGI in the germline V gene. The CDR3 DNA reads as TGTGCCAGCAGTTTGGTGGGCGATGGCTACACCTTC. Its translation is CASSLVGDGYTF.

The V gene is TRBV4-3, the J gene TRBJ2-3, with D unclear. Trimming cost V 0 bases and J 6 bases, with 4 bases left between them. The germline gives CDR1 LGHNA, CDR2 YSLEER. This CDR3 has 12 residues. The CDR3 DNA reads TGCGCCAGCAGCCAAGATACGGATACGCAGTATTTT. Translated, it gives CASSQDTDTQYF.

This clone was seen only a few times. CDR3 amino acids: CASSFSGLQKLFF. The CDR3 region has the DNA TGTGCCAGCAGTTTCTCGGGACTCCAGAAACTGTTTTTT. The rearrangement joins TRBV13 to TRBJ1-4; weak D call: TRBD1 (5 bases). V was pared by 6 bases and J by 11 bases, with 16 bases between. The CDR3 sequence is 13 residues long. Germline V gives CDR1 PRHDT, CDR2 FYEKMQ (reference sequence).

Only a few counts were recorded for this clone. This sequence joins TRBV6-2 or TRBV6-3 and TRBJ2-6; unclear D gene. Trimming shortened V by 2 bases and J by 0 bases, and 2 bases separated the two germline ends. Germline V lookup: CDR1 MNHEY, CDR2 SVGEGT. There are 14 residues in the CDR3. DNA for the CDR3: TGTGCCAGCAGTTACAGCTCTGGGGCCAACGTCCTGACTTTC. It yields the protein CASSYSSGANVLTF.

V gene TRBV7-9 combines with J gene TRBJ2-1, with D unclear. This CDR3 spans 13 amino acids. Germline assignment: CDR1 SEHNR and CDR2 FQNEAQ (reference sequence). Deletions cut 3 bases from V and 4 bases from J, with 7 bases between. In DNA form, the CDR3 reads TGTGCCAGCAGCTTGGAAGAATACAATGAGCAGTTCTTC. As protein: CASSLEEYNEQFF.

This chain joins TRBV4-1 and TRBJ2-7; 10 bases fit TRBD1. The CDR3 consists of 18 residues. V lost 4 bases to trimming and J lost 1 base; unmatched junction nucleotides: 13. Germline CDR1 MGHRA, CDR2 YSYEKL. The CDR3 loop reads CASSLNYGDRGPSYEQYF. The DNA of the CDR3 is TGCGCCAGCAGCCTCAATTACGGAGACAGGGGGCCATCCTACGAGCAGTACTTC.

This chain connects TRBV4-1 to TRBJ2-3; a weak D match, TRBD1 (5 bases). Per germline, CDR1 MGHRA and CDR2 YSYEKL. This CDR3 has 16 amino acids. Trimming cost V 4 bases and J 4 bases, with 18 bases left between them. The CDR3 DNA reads TGCGCCAGCAGCCCTCTTATAGGGGCGTCTGCAGATACGCAGTATTTT. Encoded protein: CASSPLIGASADTQYF.

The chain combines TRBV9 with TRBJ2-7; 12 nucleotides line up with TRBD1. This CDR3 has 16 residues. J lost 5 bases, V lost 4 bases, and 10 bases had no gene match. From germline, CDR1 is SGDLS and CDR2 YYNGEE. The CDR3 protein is CASSPPGTGGIHEQYF. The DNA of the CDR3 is TGTGCCAGCAGCCCTCCCGGGACAGGGGGCATCCACGAGCAGTACTTC.

DNA for the CDR3: TGTGCCAGCAGTTACTCTTCGGGGGTTGATGGCTACACCTTC. Amino acids: CASSYSSGVDGYTF. V and J are TRBV6-2 or TRBV6-3 and TRBJ1-2; D perhaps matches TRBD1 (5 bases). Trimming cost V 0 bases and J 6 bases, with 11 bases left between them. The CDR3 is 14 amino acids. Germline-derived CDR1 and CDR2 are MNHEY and SVGEGT.

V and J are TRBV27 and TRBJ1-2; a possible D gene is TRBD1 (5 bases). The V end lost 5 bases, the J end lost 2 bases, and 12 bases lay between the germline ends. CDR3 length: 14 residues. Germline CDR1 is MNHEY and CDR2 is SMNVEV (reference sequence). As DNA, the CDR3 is TGTGCCAGCAGTAACGGTGCAGGGAACTATGGCTACACCTTC. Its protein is CASSNGAGNYGYTF.

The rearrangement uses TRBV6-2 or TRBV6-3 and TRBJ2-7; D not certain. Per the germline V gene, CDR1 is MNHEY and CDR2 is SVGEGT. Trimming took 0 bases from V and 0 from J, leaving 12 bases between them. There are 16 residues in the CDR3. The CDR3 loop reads CASSYSIGSSSYEQYF. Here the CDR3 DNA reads TGTGCCAGCAGTTACTCGATTGGCAGTAGCTCCTACGAGCAGTACTTC.

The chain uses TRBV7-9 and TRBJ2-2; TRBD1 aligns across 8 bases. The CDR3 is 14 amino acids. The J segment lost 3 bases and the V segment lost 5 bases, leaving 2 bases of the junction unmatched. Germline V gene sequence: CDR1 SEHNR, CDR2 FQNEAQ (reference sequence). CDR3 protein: CASSQQGDTGELFF. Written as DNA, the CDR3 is TGTGCCAGCAGCCAACAGGGGGACACCGGGGAGCTGTTTTTT.

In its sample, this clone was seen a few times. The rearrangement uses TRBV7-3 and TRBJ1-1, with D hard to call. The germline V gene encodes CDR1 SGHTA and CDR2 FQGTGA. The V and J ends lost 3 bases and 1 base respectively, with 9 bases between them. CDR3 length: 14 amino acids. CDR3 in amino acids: CASSLGYGNTEAFF. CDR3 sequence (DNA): TGTGCCAGCAGCTTGGGGTATGGGAACACTGAAGCTTTCTTT.

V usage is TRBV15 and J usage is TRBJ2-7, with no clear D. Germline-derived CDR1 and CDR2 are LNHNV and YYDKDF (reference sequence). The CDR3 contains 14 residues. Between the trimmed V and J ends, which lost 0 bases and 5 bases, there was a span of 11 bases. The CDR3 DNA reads TGTGCCACCAGCAGAGAGTCCTCCCCTCACGAGCAGTACTTC. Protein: CATSRESSPHEQYF.

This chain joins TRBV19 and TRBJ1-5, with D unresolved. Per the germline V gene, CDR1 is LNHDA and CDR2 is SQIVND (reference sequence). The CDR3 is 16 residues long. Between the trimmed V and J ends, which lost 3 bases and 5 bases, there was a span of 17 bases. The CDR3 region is CASSIWVRVVHQPQHF. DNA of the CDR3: TGTGCCAGTAGTATCTGGGTTCGGGTCGTTCATCAGCCCCAGCATTTT.

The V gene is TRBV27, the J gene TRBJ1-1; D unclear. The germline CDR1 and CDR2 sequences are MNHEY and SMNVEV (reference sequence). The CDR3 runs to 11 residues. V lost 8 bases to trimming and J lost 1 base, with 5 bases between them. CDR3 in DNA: TGTGCCAGCCAAGCGAACACTGAAGCTTTCTTT. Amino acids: CASQANTEAFF.